This T cell receptor beta chain was identified during a study of a mutant IDH1 vaccine in newly diagnosed glioma. Study information: Initiation of the vaccine course occurred 4-6 weeks after radiotherapy alone, or alongside temozolomide cycles. Previous care, which was radiotherapy, temozolomide, or both, most often involved both.

Generated by immunoSEQ multiplex PCR, the TCRdb table keeps only in-frame clones and is missing some. Of roughly 46,000 clones in the sample, roughly 80% were seen once. About this clone itself: The antigen is not known.

Points from the study as a whole: Patients showed vaccine-induced immune responses at a rate of roughly 93%. Alterations occurring in top peripheral T cell clonotypes seemed unrelated to pseudoprogression.

The time point is: week 47, end of study. Each dose of the vaccine consisted of 300 ug of mutant IDH1 20-mer peptide, with topical imiquimod. CDR3 length equals 17 residues. V shed 3 bases, J shed 0 bases, and the junction held 11 bases outside the gene matches. In germline, CDR1 is SGHDT, CDR2 YYEEEE. The V gene is TRBV5-6, the J gene TRBJ1-2, with TRBD1 identical over 7 bases. The origin of this receptor is a woman younger than 45 with glioma. Some clones in this sample may be carry-over from other donors' samples. Source: PBMCs, taken from a glioma patient whose treatment included an IDH1 peptide vaccine. CDR3 protein: CASSSLSSGQANYGYTF. CDR3 nucleotide sequence: TGTGCCAGCAGCTCATTATCCTCTGGACAGGCTAACTATGGCTACACCTTC. Complete variable domain (other parts from reference TRBV5-6 and TRBJ1-2): DAGVTQSPTHLIKTRGQQVTLRCSPKSGHDTVSWYQQALGQGPQFIFQYYEEEERQRGNFPDRFSGHQFPNYSSELNVNALLLGDSALYLCASSSLSSGQANYGYTFGSGTRLTVV.